The sequence of this T cell receptor beta chain was determined in a study of cytomegalovirus exposure and HLA in healthy donors. General observations from the study: Several V segments, TRBV6-2 and TRBV6-3 among them, could not be told apart and were dropped. In a later analysis, V- and J-gene trimming of beta chains associated with a DCLRE1C missense variant, replicated independently. A later analysis revealed that TCR association rates differed between HLA loci, peaking at DRB1 and bottoming out at HLA-C.

CDR1 and CDR2 (germline): SGHTA, FQGNSA. CDR3 length: 15 amino acids. V was shortened by 5 bases and J by 6 bases, with 19 bases between the two germline ends. PCR involved 60 Vbeta and 13 Jbeta primers. In the original workflow: It was a later analysis that counted approximately 81 million unique TCR beta chains, of which roughly 11 million were shared. The table came from immunoSEQ multiplex PCR; TCRdb's copy has only in-frame clones and leaves some out. D and trimming come from the DNA, and the V and J calls and clone size come from that table. The sample holds some 110,000 clones, approximately 75% seen once. Regarding this clone: Its antigen is currently unknown. This CDR3 fails to terminate in the conserved phenylalanine or tryptophan, so it likely reflects a read error.

Sequencing input: PBMCs. The rearrangement uses TRBV7-2 and TRBJ1-1, with D maybe TRBD1 (6 bases). This TCR derives from a man aged 45 to 65 in good health and CMV-seropositive. As DNA, the CDR3 is TGTGCCAGCAGCCGAACATCCGGGACATACTCTGAAGCTTTCGTT. Its protein product is CASSRTSGTYSEAFV.